The entry below describes one T cell receptor (beta chain). This clonotype was found many times. This clone's antigen is unknown. Per-base quality was not reported, and no clone a single base away is much larger than it. The CDR3 covers 13 residues, taking in both the cysteine and the phenylalanine. Only the CDR3 part of the read is kept: 39 bases, read in frame from the first base. Taken from the germline V gene (reference sequence), the CDR1 and CDR2 loops are GTSNPN and SVGIG. Trimming accounts for 1 base at V and 9 bases at J, while the number of junction bases matched to no gene is 6. The protocol used for the library was PCR. TCRdb names Illumina HiSeq 2500 as the instrument used. To normalize quantification of the TCRbeta repertoire, the TCR libraries were built with molecular barcoding that relied on unique molecular identifiers. Using fastp trimming at Q25 and MiXCR clonotype assembly, TCRdb reanalyzed the public sequencing data and kept in-frame beta chains. Merged by CDR3 protein, the rows form single entries marked with the most common genes and DNA. The sample table contains some 490,000 distinct CDR3 sequences; only one count was recorded for under 15% of them. The ten largest clones represent around 5.6% of the sample.

The sample belongs to a study of T-cell reconstitution after alpha-beta-depleted transplantation in children (dated by TCRdb to about 2016). Regarding the research as a whole: Using TCR repertoire profiling, the study quantitatively followed how T-cell immune reconstitution unfolded in children after TCRalphabeta/CD19-depleted allogeneic hematopoietic cell transplantation.

In this chain, TRBV30 is recombined with TRBJ2-1; the central 7 bases match TRBD1. This specimen was PBMCs from the stem cell graft donor, taken from the stem cell graft. The clonotype was recovered from a human donor who donated a stem cell graft to a child with combined immunodeficiency. The bases read TGTGCCTGGAGTGAACAGGGGTTCGGTGAGCAGTTCTTC. Its translation is CAWSEQGFGEQFF. Joined to the reference TRBV30 and TRBJ2-1 proteins, this CDR3 gives the full variable domain: SQTIHQWPATLVQPVGSPLSLECTVEGTSNPNLYWYRQAAGRGLQLLFYSVGIGQISSEVPQNLSASRPQDRQFILSSKKLLLSDSGFYLCAWSEQGFGEQFFGPGTRLTVL.